These 5 T cell receptor beta chains share one sample of origin, sequenced in a study of cytomegalovirus exposure and HLA in healthy donors. The PCR contained 60 Vbeta and 13 Jbeta primers. Data came from immunoSEQ multiplex PCR; TCRdb stores just in-frame clones and leaves some out. The repertoire has 100,000 to 150,000 clones, under 12% of them found once; the top ten carry just over 4.5%. Sequenced: PBMCs. All receptors come from a young woman in good health and CMV-seropositive.

This rearrangement joins TRBV2 to TRBJ2-4; D is perhaps TRBD1 (5 bases). Germline CDR1 SNHLY, CDR2 FYNNEI. V dropped 4 bases and J dropped 15 bases, with 28 bases sitting between them. CDR3 length equals 16 residues. The CDR3 loop reads CASSGWQGISSGFLYF. In DNA form, the CDR3 reads TGTGCCAGCAGTGGATGGCAGGGAATTTCGTCTGGTTTCTTGTACTTC. Full variable domain (remainder filled in from reference TRBV2 and TRBJ2-4): EPEVTQTPSHQVTQMGQEVILRCVPISNHLYFYWYRQILGQKVEFLVSFYNNEISEKSEIFDDQFSVERPDGSNFTLKIRSTKLEDSAMYFCASSGWQGISSGFLYFGAGTRLSVL.

The genes are TRBV11-3 and TRBJ2-7; D remains ambiguous. The V and J ends lost 1 base and 2 bases respectively, with 3 bases between them. The CDR3 consists of 12 residues. Germline V gives CDR1 SGHNT, CDR2 YENEEA. The DNA for the CDR3 is TGTGCCAGCAGCTTAGGTACCTACGAGCAGTACTTC. It codes for CASSLGTYEQYF.

CDR3 protein: CASSDRSPTGQFF. The CDR3 DNA reads as TGTGCCAGCAGTGACCGGAGTCCCACGGGGCAGTTCTTC. The V gene is TRBV6-1, the J gene TRBJ2-1; D gene ambiguous. This CDR3 spans 13 amino acids. Germline loops: CDR1 MNHNS, CDR2 SASEGT. V lost 3 bases and J 12 bases, leaving 15 bases between the germline ends.

This chain links TRBV10-3 with TRBJ2-7, with 7 bases lining up with TRBD2. In germline, CDR1 is ENHRY, CDR2 SYGVKD. The ends lost 6 bases at V and 4 bases at J; junction bases unmatched: 12. The CDR3 is 15 amino acids. In nucleotides, the CDR3 is TGTGCCATCAGATTGGCGGGGGATAGTGAGTACGAGCAGTACTTC. It specifies CAIRLAGDSEYEQYF.

This clone turned up a few times. V is TRBV7-9 and J is TRBJ1-1; D perhaps matches TRBD1 (6 bases). CDR1 SEHNR and CDR2 FQNEAQ come from the germline V gene (reference sequence). The CDR3 covers 15 residues. Trimming removed 1 base from V and 1 base from J, with 10 bases in between. CDR3 region: CASSLDRAKNTEAFF. The DNA for the CDR3 is TGTGCCAGCAGCTTAGACAGGGCAAAGAACACTGAAGCTTTCTTT.